The rows below give T cell receptor beta chains drawn from one sample of a study of cytomegalovirus exposure and HLA in healthy donors. Measured with immunoSEQ multiplex PCR; TCRdb has only the in-frame clones, and not every one. The sample table sets out some 60,000 clones. The sequenced sample was PBMCs. The receptors here all came from a man aged 25-45 years in good health and CMV-seropositive. CDR3s include the opening cysteine and the closing phenylalanine or tryptophan. D genes are given only for firm matches.

J | D | V | DNA | CDR3
TRBJ2-7 | - | TRBV29-1 | TGCAGCGTTGGGGCCGGGACAACTAGCGCCTACGAGCAGTACTTC | CSVGAGTTSAYEQYF
TRBJ2-1 | - | TRBV9 | TGTGCCAGCAGCGTAAGCACTAATGAGCAGTTCTTC | CASSVSTNEQFF
TRBJ2-1 | TRBD2 | TRBV30 | TGTGCCTGGACAGGCTTAGGGTTGCGGGAGGGGTTCTTC | CAWTGLGLREGFF
TRBJ2-7 | - | TRBV6-1 | TGTGCCAGCAGTGAATATCCCTCCTACGAGCAGTACTTC | CASSEYPSYEQYF
TRBJ2-3 | - | TRBV5-1 | TGCGCCAGCAGCTTGATAACGGGATCAGGCACAGATACGCAGTATTTT | CASSLITGSGTDTQYF
TRBJ1-1 | - | TRBV6-6 | TGTGCCAGCAGGAAGACAGAGAACACTGAAGCTTTCTTT | CASRKTENTEAFF
TRBJ1-5 | - | TRBV25-1 | TGTGCCAGCAGTAATCTGGGGGCGGAACAGCCCCAGCATTTT | CASSNLGAEQPQHF
TRBJ1-5 | - | TRBV9 | TGTGCCAGCGGAGGTTGGGCTGAGCCCCAGCATTTT | CASGGWAEPQHF
TRBJ2-2 | - | TRBV30 | TGTGCCTGGAGTGTCGGAGCTACCGGCGGGGAGCTGTTTTTT | CAWSVGATGGELFF
TRBJ2-1 | - | TRBV6-5 | TGTGCCAGCAGTTACTGGAAGGGGGATGAGCAGTTCTTC | CASSYWKGDEQFF
TRBJ2-1 | - | TRBV2 | TGTGCCAGCACCCTTGGGACTTTCGATGACAATGAGCAGTTCTTC | CASTLGTFDDNEQFF
TRBJ2-3 | TRBD2 | TRBV19 | TGTGCCAGTAGTGGAGGACTAGCGGGGGCGAGGGATACGCAGTATTTT | CASSGGLAGARDTQYF
TRBJ2-5 | TRBD2 | TRBV7-7 | TGTGCTAGCAGCTTGGGACTAGCGGGAGCAGAGACCCAGTACTTC | CASSLGLAGAETQYF
TRBJ2-5 | - | TRBV29-1 | TGCAGCGTTCAGGGAACGGAGACCCAGTACTTC | CSVQGTETQYF
TRBJ1-6 | TRBD1 | TRBV5-6 | TGTGCCAGCAGCTCAGGGGGCACCCTCCACTTT | CASSSGGTLHF
TRBJ1-6 | TRBD1 | TRBV18 | TGTGCCAGCTCACCATACACGGACAGGGTCGTAAAGTCACCCCTCCACTTT | CASSPYTDRVVKSPLHF
TRBJ1-6 | - | TRBV30 | TGTGCCTGGAGTGGGAGGGGCCCGGTCAATTCACCCCTCCACTTT | CAWSGRGPVNSPLHF
TRBJ2-7 | - | TRBV4-2 | TGTGCCAGCAGCCAAGATTATGGGACAACCTACGAGCAGTACTTC | CASSQDYGTTYEQYF
TRBJ2-2 | - | TRBV6-5 | TGTGCCAGCAGTCCTCCAACCGACTCCGGGGAGCTGTTTTTT | CASSPPTDSGELFF
TRBJ2-7 | TRBD1 | TRBV5-1 | TGCGCCAGCAGCCAAAAAGAGACAGGGAACCACGAGCAGTACTTC | CASSQKETGNHEQYF
TRBJ1-5 | - | TRBV5-6 | TGTGCCAGCATGGTGTATCTGGGCCCAGGGTATAGCAATCAGCCCCAGCATTTT | CASMVYLGPGYSNQPQHF
TRBJ2-7 | - | TRBV7-2 | TGTGCCAGCAGCTTTTTATCTAGCGCCGACGAGCAGTACTTC | CASSFLSSADEQYF
TRBJ2-3 | TRBD1 | TRBV27 | TGTGCCAGCAGTAAAACCGGGACAGGGGACAACACAGATACGCAGTATTTT | CASSKTGTGDNTDTQYF
TRBJ1-5 | TRBD1 | TRBV19 | TGTGCCAGTAGTTTGACAGGGGTTCGGCCCCAGCATTTT | CASSLTGVRPQHF
TRBJ1-4 | - | TRBV25-1 | TGTGCCAGCAGTGAAAGGAGGGGTGGAAAACTGTTTTTT | CASSERRGGKLFF
TRBJ1-4 | TRBD1 | TRBV11-2 | TGTGCCAGCAGTCAAGATCCCGGGACAGGGTTTACTAATGAAAAACTGTTTTTT | CASSQDPGTGFTNEKLFF
TRBJ2-7 | - | TRBV6-5 | TGTGCCAGCAGTTACTTTCCGGGGGTTCGGGTCGGCGAGCAGTACTTC | CASSYFPGVRVGEQYF
TRBJ1-2 | TRBD1 | TRBV4-1 | TGCGCCAGCAGCCAAGATACAGGGGCGGAGGGCTACACCTTC | CASSQDTGAEGYTF
TRBJ2-3 | TRBD2 | TRBV6-4 | TGTGCCAGCAGTGAAGAGGGAGGGCGAGCAGATACGCAGTATTTT | CASSEEGGRADTQYF
TRBJ2-3 | - | TRBV19 | TGTGCCAGTAGAGTGAATAGTCCTAGCACAGATACGCAGTATTTT | CASRVNSPSTDTQYF
TRBJ2-5 | TRBD2 | TRBV12-5 | TGTGCTAGTGGTCCCGGACTAGCGGGAGGAAGGAATCAAGAGACCCAGTACTTC | CASGPGLAGGRNQETQYF
TRBJ1-3 | - | TRBV7-6 | TGTGCCAGCAGATCTGCCATTGGGGGCCCCTCTGGAAACACCATATATTTT | CASRSAIGGPSGNTIYF
TRBJ2-7 | TRBD1 | TRBV5-6 | TGTGCCAGCAGCTTGGTAGGGGACAGGGGGCTCTACGAGCAGTACTTC | CASSLVGDRGLYEQYF
TRBJ2-1 | TRBD2 | TRBV30 | TGTGCCTGGATTAGGCGGGGACTAGCGGGAGTAGGTGAGCAGTTCTTC | CAWIRRGLAGVGEQFF
TRBJ2-1 | TRBD2 | TRBV14 | TGTGCCAGCAGCCCAGGACTAGCGGGCGACAATGAGCAGTTCTTC | CASSPGLAGDNEQFF
TRBJ1-1 | - | TRBV5-6 | TGTGCCAGCAGCTTGGGGGGCGTTTGGAACACTGAAGCTTTCTTT | CASSLGGVWNTEAFF
TRBJ1-6 | - | TRBV30 | TGTGCCTGGAGTGTACGGACAGTGGTTAATTCACCCCTCCACTTT | CAWSVRTVVNSPLHF
TRBJ2-3 | - | TRBV12-5 | TGTGCTAGTGGTTTATCCAGGGGCACAGATACGCAGTATTTT | CASGLSRGTDTQYF
TRBJ1-1 | - | TRBV20-1 | TGCAGTGCTCCCGCCAGGGAAGCTTTCTTT | CSAPAREAFF
TRBJ1-6 | - | TRBV5-6 | TGTGCCAGCAGCTCCCAATATTCACCCCTCCACTTT | CASSSQYSPLHF
TRBJ1-6 | TRBD1 | TRBV7-9 | TGTGCCAGCAGTTCGCCGGGACAGGGGTATAATTCACCCCTCCACTTT | CASSSPGQGYNSPLHF
TRBJ1-2 | TRBD1 | TRBV30 | TGTGCAGGGGCAAAGGACAGGGAGGGTGGCTACACCTTC | CAGAKDREGGYTF
TRBJ1-1 | - | TRBV30 | TGTGCCTGGAGGAGGAAGGAATACACTGAAGCTTTCTTT | CAWRRKEYTEAFF
TRBJ2-7 | TRBD2 | TRBV5-1 | TGCGCCAGCAGCTTGGCCGGGAGGAACGAGCAGTACTTC | CASSLAGRNEQYF
TRBJ1-4 | TRBD1 | TRBV4-1 | TGCGCCAGCAGCCAAGAAGGAGGGACAGGGTGGACTAATGAAAAACTGTTTTTT | CASSQEGGTGWTNEKLFF
TRBJ2-7 | TRBD1 | TRBV6-1 | TGTGCCAGCAGTGAATGGACAGGCGTCTACGAGCAGTACTTC | CASSEWTGVYEQYF
TRBJ2-7 | TRBD1 | TRBV6-6 | TGTGCCAGCAGTTACGAGGGACAGTCCTACGAGCAGTACTTC | CASSYEGQSYEQYF
TRBJ2-7 | - | TRBV4-1 | TGCGCCAGCAGCCAAGACGGGAATAGGCAGTACTTC | CASSQDGNRQYF